This T cell receptor (beta chain) was captured in a study of shared clonotypes between healthy human individuals. Study observations and caveats: Only blood samples were collected, and tissue repertoires likely differ.

PCR replicates from unsorted PBMC used roughly 310 ng DNA, and this amount was tens of thousands of T cell genomes. Researchers sequenced unsorted PBMC DNA using ten immunoSEQ deep assay plates. Method: immunoSEQ multiplex PCR; TCRdb's copy keeps in-frame clones and lacks some. The sample consists of 450,000 to 500,000 clones, over 70% of them appearing once. Germline assignment: CDR1 SGHVS and CDR2 FQNEAQ. V gave up 5 bases and J gave up 7 bases, with 12 bases separating them. This CDR3 is built from 13 residues. Comment on this clone: Its target is not known.

All donors qualified as healthy HIV-negative adults and had experienced no recent acute infections or vaccinations. The material sequenced was PBMCs. This receptor was obtained from a woman aged 40 to 50 in good health. Some clones in this sample may be carry-over from other donors' samples. The chain uses TRBV7-8 and TRBJ1-5, with D perhaps TRBD1 (6 bases). DNA of the CDR3: TGTGCCAGCAGCCTACCAGGGGAACAGCCCCAGCATTTT. It is translated as CASSLPGEQPQHF. Using reference TRBV7-8 and TRBJ1-5 for the parts outside the CDR3, the full variable domain is GAGVSQSPRYKVAKRGQDVALRCDPISGHVSLFWYQQALGQGPEFLTYFQNEAQLDKSGLPSDRFFAERPEGSVSTLKIQRTQQEDSAVYLCASSLPGEQPQHFGDGTRLSIL.